The 5 T cell receptor beta chains below come from one sample, sequenced in a study of spatial heterogeneity in lung cancer. One entry per CDR3 protein, called by TCRdb with MiXCR from the 5' RACE reads. Of more than 20,000 distinct CDR3 sequences in the sample, about 5.8% are singletons; the top ten hold less than 45%. Specified time point: sample taken at primary tumor resection. Sequenced material: PBMCs, taken at surgery. These receptors were taken from a male donor with early-stage non-small cell lung cancer.

This clonotype has at least ten counts. The chain couples TRBV7-9 to TRBJ2-5; perhaps TRBD1 as D (6 bases). The CDR3 loop spans 13 amino acids. V shed 3 bases and J shed 5 bases, with 10 bases lying between them. Germline assignment: CDR1 SEHNR and CDR2 FQNEAQ (reference sequence). The DNA for the CDR3 is TGTGCCAGCAGCTTTGGGGGCCAGGAGACCCAGTACTTC. This sequence encodes CASSFGGQETQYF.

This clonotype showed up just a few times. The chain has TRBV19 and TRBJ1-5; TRBD1 agrees at 10 bases. Germline trimming cut 5 bases from V and 4 bases from J; bases unmatched to any gene: 5. CDR3 size: 15 residues. The germline CDR1 and CDR2 sequences are LNHDA and SQIVND (reference sequence). This CDR3 reads CASSGGQGWNQPQHF. DNA of the CDR3: TGTGCCAGTAGTGGGGGACAGGGGTGGAATCAGCCCCAGCATTTT.

This clonotype was observed a handful of times. The gene calls are TRBV19 and TRBJ2-3; D call uncertain. The CDR3 has 13 residues. V was cut by 5 bases and J by 9 bases, with 15 bases left in between. Germline CDR1 LNHDA, CDR2 SQIVND (reference sequence). Here the CDR3 DNA reads TGTGCCAGTAGTCTCTCCCCATCCGGCACGCAGTATTTT. The encoded protein is CASSLSPSGTQYF.

This clonotype was found many times. V is TRBV7-2 and J is TRBJ2-3; the match to TRBD2 covers 8 bases. The CDR3 consists of 18 residues. V was clipped by 2 bases and J by 2 bases; unmatched bases: 12. Germline values: CDR1 SGHTA, CDR2 FQGNSA. The CDR3 spells CASSLLPQGGGTTDTQYF. CDR3 nucleotides: TGTGCCAGCAGCTTATTACCTCAGGGCGGGGGGACCACAGATACGCAGTATTTT.

This rearrangement joins TRBV6-5 to TRBJ1-5, with 10 bases matching TRBD1. With 5 bases clipped from V and 3 bases from J, the junction kept 4 bases outside the gene matches. Germline V CDR1 and CDR2: MNHEY, SVGAGI. This CDR3 has 15 residues. CDR3 in DNA: TGTGCCAGCAGTCGCGGGACAGGGGCCAATCAGCCCCAGCATTTT. Encoded protein: CASSRGTGANQPQHF.